This paragraph reports one T cell receptor beta chain. Relative to its sample, this clonotype is large (0.1 to 1%). No antigen is known for it. No much larger clonotype is one base removed from it; base qualities were not supplied. Trimming takes 4 bases from V and 8 bases from J, and the germline ends sit 15 bases apart. From the germline V gene, CDR1 is SGHRS and CDR2 is YFSETQ. Including cysteine and phenylalanine, the CDR3 has 13 amino acids. Kept here is only the CDR3 DNA, which spans 39 bases and is read in frame from base 1. To test a precursor-effector relationship among CD4 cytotoxic T cells, bulk UMI-based TCR sequencing was performed on four sorted CD4+ memory subsets (TCM, TEM, IL-7Rhigh TEMRA, IL-7R- TEMRA). Cells were obtained from peripheral blood mononuclear cells isolated from human blood. Sequencing was performed on an Illumina MiSeq. In the authors' own workflow: To quantify repertoire diversity, the Shannon-Wiener index was calculated using VDJtools. Expanded TCRbeta clonotypes were defined as those with a clonotype frequency of at least 3. TCRdb applied fastp at Q25 and MiXCR to the public reads, then kept only in-frame beta chains. All rows with the same CDR3 protein become a single entry with the most common DNA and genes. Here the V and J calls rest on TCRdb's processing, not on the authors' analysis. In this sample's table one finds around 100 distinct CDR3 sequences.

The data were taken from a study of precursors of human CD4 cytotoxic T cells (dated by TCRdb to the late 2010s). Regarding the complete study: The bulk TCR-seq analysis covered CD4+ memory subsets from 13 to 15 donors in total. TCR-seq analysis of 14 donors yielded TCRalpha and TCRbeta chain sequences (table S7).

Broader findings and caveats from the paper: According to the authors, a human observational design cannot definitively establish the direction of differentiation between precursor and effector cells. IL-7Rhigh and IL-7R- TEMRA subsets showed more restricted TCR repertoires, with lower diversity and more expanded clonotypes, than TCM and TEM subsets. A bigger share of IL-7Rhigh TEMRA clonotypes consisted of expanded effector clonotypes than was the case for TEM or TCM clonotypes. Only 13 of the 14 donors were included in some of the bulk TCR-seq comparisons, which suggests that not every subset was available for every donor.

Input material: memory CD4+ T cells from blood (PBMCs). In this chain, TRBV5-1 is recombined with TRBJ1-1, with no confidently assigned D gene. The origin of this receptor is a human donor in good health. The sequence in DNA is TGCGCCAGCAGCGAGGCCTTCCCCCTGGAAGCTTTCTTT. It encodes CASSEAFPLEAFF. The full variable domain, with segments outside the CDR3 supplied by the reference TRBV5-1 and TRBJ1-1 proteins, appears as KAGVTQTPRYLIKTRGQQVTLSCSPISGHRSVSWYQQTPGQGLQFLFEYFSETQRNKGNFPGRFSGRQFSNSRSEMNVSTLELGDSALYLCASSEAFPLEAFFGQGTRLTVV.